The 18 T cell receptor beta chains reported below all come from one sample, sequenced in a study of shared clonotypes between healthy human individuals. Assay used: immunoSEQ multiplex PCR; TCRdb lists only in-frame clones, some missing. The sample has under 750,000 clones, 72% seen once; the top ten hold less than 2%. The sample comprised memory CD4+ T cells sorted from blood. As for subset: CD45RA-negative fraction. The receptors were sampled from a young woman in good health.

This chain connects TRBV15 to TRBJ2-4; 8 positions agree with TRBD1. The length of the CDR3 is 19 residues. Trimming removed 2 bases from V and 0 bases from J; junction bases left unmatched: 12. CDR1 LNHNV and CDR2 YYDKDF come from the germline V gene (reference sequence). For the CDR3, the DNA is TGTGCCACCAGCAGACCCAGGGGGCAGAATACGCTAGCCAAAAACATTCAGTACTTC. The encoded protein is CATSRPRGQNTLAKNIQYF.

This chain uses TRBV5-1 with TRBJ2-7; 8 bases align to TRBD2. Trimming at V came to 3 bases and at J to 6 bases, leaving 8 bases not matched to a gene. CDR1 is SGHRS, CDR2 YFSETQ, per germline. The length of the CDR3 is 14 residues. The CDR3 protein is CASSSLAGDGEQYF. CDR3 sequence (DNA): TGCGCCAGCAGCTCCCTAGCGGGTGACGGCGAGCAGTACTTC.

This clone came up a few times. CDR3 sequence: CASSSRNEQYF. In nucleotides, the CDR3 is TGCGCCAGCAGCTCCAGAAACGAGCAGTACTTC. The chain has TRBV5-1 and TRBJ2-7; D ambiguous. Trimming removed 3 bases at V and 5 bases at J, with 6 bases between. Germline CDR1 is SGHRS and CDR2 is YFSETQ. This CDR3 comprises 11 residues.

V gene TRBV19 combines with J gene TRBJ1-1, with D possibly being TRBD1 (5 bases). The germline V and J ends were trimmed by 6 bases and 5 bases, with 16 bases remaining between them. This CDR3 has 14 residues. Germline CDR1 reads LNHDA; CDR2 reads SQIVND (reference sequence). CDR3 sequence: CASSPLRGETEAFF. CDR3 sequence (DNA): TGTGCCAGTAGCCCATTGAGGGGCGAGACTGAAGCTTTCTTT.

The CDR3 DNA is TGTGCCAGTACTCCGGGACGGCATTATAATTCACCCCTCCACTTT. As protein: CASTPGRHYNSPLHF. V and J are TRBV19 and TRBJ1-6; maybe TRBD1 (5 bases). Germline V CDR1 and CDR2: LNHDA, SQIVND (reference sequence). The germline V and J ends were trimmed by 7 bases and 4 bases, with 14 bases remaining between them. The CDR3 consists of 15 residues. The full variable domain, with the rest looked up from reference TRBV19 and TRBJ1-6, is DGGITQSPKYLFRKEGQNVTLSCEQNLNHDAMYWYRQDPGQGLRLIYYSQIVNDFQKGDIAEGYSVSREKKESFPLTVTSAQKNPTAFYLCASTPGRHYNSPLHFGNGTRLTVT.

V gene TRBV7-9 combines with J gene TRBJ2-7; 9 bases match TRBD2. CDR3 size: 14 residues. The V gene's germline CDR1 is SEHNR and CDR2 FQNEAQ (reference sequence). J gave up 3 bases and V 5 bases, and 5 bases lay outside the gene matches. This chain's CDR3 is CASSRTSVGYEQYF. DNA of the CDR3: TGTGCCAGCAGCCGGACTAGCGTCGGCTACGAGCAGTACTTC.

The chain employs TRBV19 and TRBJ1-1, with D possibly matching TRBD1 (6 bases). The CDR3 has 15 residues. V was cut by 4 bases and J by 3 bases, with 15 bases left in between. Per germline, CDR1 LNHDA and CDR2 SQIVND (reference sequence). CDR3 residues: CASSSAGAGDTEAFF. The CDR3 nucleotides are TGTGCCAGTAGTAGCGCGGGGGCCGGGGACACTGAAGCTTTCTTT.

For this clone: Possible read error: a much larger clone is one base away. This chain uses TRBV5-6 with TRBJ1-1; the D gene is possibly TRBD1 (6 bases). Germline CDR1 SGHDT, CDR2 YYEEEE. CDR3 length equals 13 residues. V was clipped by 5 bases and J by 1 base, with 9 bases between them. DNA of the CDR3: TGTGCCAGCAGGCCGACAGGGAACACTGAAGCTTTCTTT. This sequence encodes CASRPTGNTEAFF.

Comment on this clone: Other DNA sequences in the sample encode the same CDR3. J is TRBJ2-3 and V is TRBV9; D remains ambiguous. Germline-derived CDR1 and CDR2 are SGDLS and YYNGEE. This CDR3 contains 13 residues. The germline V and J ends were trimmed by 0 bases and 0 bases, with 2 bases remaining between them. CDR3 sequence reads: CASSVGSTDTQYF. For the CDR3, the DNA is TGTGCCAGCAGCGTAGGGAGCACAGATACGCAGTATTTT.

About this clone itself: Other DNA sequences from this sample encode an identical CDR3 as well. The chain couples TRBV6-5 to TRBJ2-7, with 9 bases matching TRBD2. The J segment lost 1 base and the V segment lost 0 bases, leaving 4 bases of the junction unmatched. Germline V gene sequence: CDR1 MNHEY, CDR2 SVGAGI. The CDR3 has 16 residues. The CDR3 coding sequence is TGTGCCAGCAGTTACTCGTCCCTAGCGGGGTCCTACGAGCAGTACTTC. Translation gives CASSYSSLAGSYEQYF.

The rearrangement uses TRBV6-5 and TRBJ1-2; D is undetermined. This CDR3 is built from 15 residues. The germline V and J ends were trimmed by 7 bases and 1 base, with 16 bases remaining between them. In germline, CDR1 is MNHEY, CDR2 SVGAGI. The CDR3 loop reads CASTLRGSLNYGYTF. The CDR3 nucleotides read TGTGCCAGCACTCTACGTGGCAGTCTTAACTATGGCTACACCTTC.

This chain uses TRBV18 with TRBJ2-1; D gene uncertain. The germline CDR1 and CDR2 sequences are KGHSH and LQKENI. With 2 bases removed from V and 10 bases from J, the gap between germline ends came to 12 bases. The CDR3 consists of 13 residues. This chain's CDR3 is CASSPEPMREQFF. The CDR3 region has the DNA TGTGCCAGCTCACCAGAGCCTATGAGGGAGCAGTTCTTC.

This clone was seen a single time. V and J are TRBV5-1 and TRBJ1-1; tentative D call: TRBD1 (5 bases). The CDR3 spans 15 residues. CDR1 is SGHRS, CDR2 YFSETQ, per germline. The germline V and J ends were trimmed by 5 bases and 1 base, with 15 bases remaining between them. DNA for the CDR3: TGCGCCAGCAGAAAACAGGAGAACCCGAACACTGAAGCTTTCTTT. It specifies CASRKQENPNTEAFF.

This clone was found a few times. CDR3 coding DNA: TGCGCCAGCAGTGAGAGTGCGGGAAGCCTCAAGCAGTACTTC. Residues: CASSESAGSLKQYF. The rearrangement joins TRBV10-2 to TRBJ2-7; tentatively, D is TRBD2 (6 bases). CDR3 size: 14 residues. Trimming left V 2 bases short and J 8 bases short, with 16 bases between. The V gene's germline CDR1 is WSHSY and CDR2 SAAADI.

The chain recombines TRBV9 with TRBJ2-3, with a possible D match to TRBD1 (5 bases). V shed 0 bases and J shed 3 bases, with 14 bases lying between them. Germline-derived CDR1 and CDR2 are SGDLS and YYNGEE. The CDR3 spans 16 residues. The CDR3 here is CASSVGSGSTTDTQYF. CDR3 DNA sequence: TGTGCCAGCAGCGTAGGCTCAGGGTCTACTACAGATACGCAGTATTTT.

This clone was recorded a few times. V is TRBV5-1 and J is TRBJ1-5, with 7 bases identical to TRBD1. The germline V gene encodes CDR1 SGHRS and CDR2 YFSETQ. The CDR3 length is 15 residues. Unmatched junction bases numbered 7, after V lost 1 base and J lost 6 bases. The CDR3 coding sequence is TGCGCCAGCAGCTTGTATGGGGACAGTGGTCAGCCCCAGCATTTT. It codes for CASSLYGDSGQPQHF.

V usage is TRBV7-8 and J usage is TRBJ2-1, with D perhaps matching TRBD2 (5 bases). CDR3 length equals 16 residues. Germline V gene data show CDR1 as SGHVS and CDR2 as FQNEAQ. V lost 5 bases, J lost 0 bases, and 14 bases lay in between. CDR3 amino acids: CASSPGVVSSYNEQFF. For the CDR3, the DNA is TGTGCCAGCAGCCCCGGGGTAGTCTCCTCCTACAATGAGCAGTTCTTC.

This sequence joins TRBV7-9 and TRBJ1-3; D unclear. Germline V gene sequence: CDR1 SEHNR, CDR2 FQNEAQ (reference sequence). V gave up 5 bases and J gave up 1 base, with 6 bases separating them. This CDR3 is 13 amino acids long. Here the CDR3 DNA reads TGTGCCAGCAGCCCTAGGTCTGGAAACACCATATATTTT. Translated: CASSPRSGNTIYF.